Sequencing of this T cell receptor (beta chain) was carried out in a study of neoadjuvant anti-PD-1 for oral cavity cancer. Between the trimmed V and J ends, which lost 4 bases and 1 base, there was a span of 10 bases. The V gene's germline CDR1 is SGHAT and CDR2 FQNNGV. This CDR3 region has 14 residues. Data came from immunoSEQ multiplex PCR; TCRdb stores just in-frame clones and leaves some out. The sample includes 55,000 to 80,000 clones, over 70% of them seen just once. The J gene is TRBJ2-5, the V gene TRBV11-2, with D maybe TRBD1 (6 bases). The material sequenced was PBMCs, taken before nivolumab (anti-PD-1) treatment. This clonotype was sampled from a person aged 40 to 85 with oral cavity squamous cell carcinoma. CDR3 nucleotides: TGTGCCAGCAGCTCGGACAGTTTCCAAGAGACCCAGTACTTC. The encoded protein is CASSSDSFQETQYF.